The 12 T cell receptor beta chains below come from one sample, sequenced in a study of blood T cell repertoires in COVID-19. Generated by immunoSEQ multiplex PCR, the TCRdb table keeps only in-frame clones and is missing some. The table has approximately 170,000 clones, around 85% seen once. The specimen was peripheral blood. Receptor source: a man aged 30 to 45 with acute or convalescent COVID-19.

This chain joins TRBV30 and TRBJ2-3, with 9 positions matching TRBD1. V was clipped by 1 base and J by 1 base; unmatched bases: 0. Germline V gene lookup returns CDR1 GTSNPN and CDR2 SVGIG (reference sequence). The CDR3 runs to 14 residues. CDR3 sequence (DNA): TGTGCCTGGAGTGGGACAGGGGGCACAGATACGCAGTATTTT. This translates into CAWSGTGGTDTQYF.

The chain combines TRBV19 with TRBJ1-1; D is uncertain. From germline, CDR1 is LNHDA and CDR2 SQIVND (reference sequence). Deletions cut 5 bases from V and 11 bases from J, with 18 bases between. The CDR3 contains 13 residues. The DNA of the CDR3 is TGTGCCAGTAGTGGTCCAGGCCTGAACGTCGCTTTCTTT. It specifies CASSGPGLNVAFF.

The chain uses TRBV11-2 and TRBJ1-6; 7 bases are a match to TRBD1. Germline loops: CDR1 SGHAT, CDR2 FQNNGV. Losses at the gene ends were 1 base for V and 6 bases for J; bases not matched to a gene: 3. The CDR3 has 15 amino acids. CDR3 sequence (DNA): TGTGCCAGCAGCTTAGTGGGACAGCTTAATTCACCCCTCCACTTT. Its protein product is CASSLVGQLNSPLHF. Combining the CDR3 with reference TRBV11-2 and TRBJ1-6 gives the whole variable domain EAGVAQSPRYKIIEKRQSVAFWCNPISGHATLYWYQQILGQGPKLLIQFQNNGVVDDSQLPKDRFSAERLKGVDSTLKIQPAKLEDSAVYLCASSLVGQLNSPLHFGNGTRLTVT.

J is TRBJ2-6 and V is TRBV9; 8 bases agree with TRBD1. CDR3 length: 19 residues. Germline V gene sequence: CDR1 SGDLS, CDR2 YYNGEE. Trimming at V came to 3 bases and at J to 0 bases, leaving 11 bases not matched to a gene. This CDR3 reads CASSGFFRQGYSGANVLTF. The CDR3 nucleotides read TGTGCCAGCAGCGGCTTTTTCAGACAGGGGTACTCTGGGGCCAACGTCCTGACTTTC.

This chain uses TRBV5-6 with TRBJ1-6; D unresolved. Germline V lookup: CDR1 SGHDT, CDR2 YYEEEE. The CDR3 loop spans 13 amino acids. V was pared by 5 bases and J by 9 bases, with 12 bases between. The CDR3, as DNA: TGTGCCAGCAGTGTGGACTGGGGTTCACCCCTCCACTTT. Translating gives CASSVDWGSPLHF.

The J gene is TRBJ1-1, the V gene TRBV5-4, with 8 bases lining up with TRBD1. Unmatched junction bases numbered 5, after V lost 4 bases and J lost 0 bases. CDR1 is SGHNT and CDR2 is YYREEE in the germline V gene (reference sequence). This CDR3 region has 15 residues. CDR3 sequence reads: CASSRQGSLNTEAFF. CDR3 nucleotides: TGTGCCAGCAGCCGACAGGGGTCTTTGAACACTGAAGCTTTCTTT.

The chain recombines TRBV7-3 with TRBJ2-3; D perhaps matches TRBD2 (6 bases). In germline, CDR1 is SGHTA, CDR2 FQGTGA. V dropped 4 bases and J dropped 0 bases, with 11 bases sitting between them. This CDR3 has 15 residues. The chain's CDR3 is CASSSRGSSTDTQYF. The CDR3 DNA reads as TGTGCCAGCAGCTCCCGGGGGTCTAGCACAGATACGCAGTATTTT. Supplemented by reference TRBV7-3 and TRBJ2-3, the full variable domain reads GAGVSQTPSNKVTEKGKYVELRCDPISGHTALYWYRQSLGQGPEFLIYFQGTGAADDSGLPNDRFFAVRPEGSVSTLKIQRTERGDSAVYLCASSSRGSSTDTQYFGPGTRLTVL.

For this clone: The same CDR3 can be traced to other DNA sequences in this sample. The chain couples TRBV9 to TRBJ2-1, with a possible D match to TRBD1 (6 bases). V lost 3 bases, J lost 0 bases, and 10 bases lay in between. The CDR3 extends over 15 amino acids. CDR1 is SGDLS and CDR2 is YYNGEE in the germline V gene. CDR3 DNA: TGTGCCAGCAGCGCAACAGGGAGCTCCTACAATGAGCAGTTCTTC. This encodes CASSATGSSYNEQFF.

This chain joins TRBV5-1 and TRBJ2-1, with 9 nucleotides matching TRBD1. V dropped 6 bases and J dropped 5; count of bases not matched to a gene: 9. Germline V CDR1 and CDR2: SGHRS, YFSETQ. The CDR3 contains 15 residues. The CDR3 nucleotides are TGCGCCAGCAAAGTCCCGGGACAGGGAGACAATGAGCAGTTCTTC. It translates to CASKVPGQGDNEQFF. Together with reference TRBV5-1 and TRBJ2-1, the CDR3 gives the full variable domain: KAGVTQTPRYLIKTRGQQVTLSCSPISGHRSVSWYQQTPGQGLQFLFEYFSETQRNKGNFPGRFSGRQFSNSRSEMNVSTLELGDSALYLCASKVPGQGDNEQFFGPGTRLTVL.

The V call is TRBV27, the J call TRBJ2-7, with 10 bases that match TRBD2. There are 15 residues in the CDR3. Germline CDR1 is MNHEY and CDR2 is SMNVEV (reference sequence). The ends lost 4 bases at V and 9 bases at J; junction bases unmatched: 12. Here the CDR3 DNA reads TGTGCCAGCAGTTCTCGGACTAGCGGAGATATAGGGCAGTACTTC. It yields the protein CASSSRTSGDIGQYF.

J is TRBJ1-2 and V is TRBV28, with 9 nucleotides matching TRBD1. This CDR3 comprises 14 residues. The trim removed 3 bases at V and 7 bases at J, leaving 6 bases unmatched. The germline V gene encodes CDR1 MDHEN and CDR2 SYDVKM. CDR3 bases: TGTGCCAGCAGTTTGTTCGAACAGGGGGCTGGCTACACCTTC. It yields the protein CASSLFEQGAGYTF.

The chain joins TRBV19 to TRBJ1-3; no definite D call. Trimming shortened V by 5 bases and J by 0 bases, and 8 bases separated the two germline ends. The CDR3 is made up of 14 amino acids. Per germline, CDR1 LNHDA and CDR2 SQIVND (reference sequence). In DNA, the CDR3 is TGTGCCAGTAGTCGCCAGTCCTCTGGAAACACCATATATTTT. Translated: CASSRQSSGNTIYF.